The 30 T cell receptor beta chains listed next were all sequenced from one sample in a study of cytomegalovirus exposure and HLA in healthy donors. The PCR was carried out with 60 Vbeta primers and 13 Jbeta primers. Sequencing was performed with immunoSEQ multiplex PCR; in TCRdb, only in-frame clones are kept and a portion is missing. The sample yields roughly 190,000 clones, roughly 80% seen once. The sequencing sample was made of PBMCs. The receptors originated from a woman aged 18-29 years in good health and CMV-seronegative.

The CDR3 coding sequence is TGTGCCACTTCGTTGGAGACCCAGTACTTC. Translating gives CATSLETQYF. The V call is TRBV7-9, the J call TRBJ2-5, with D unresolved. The CDR3 is made up of 10 amino acids. Trimming removed 10 bases at V and 5 bases at J, with 8 bases between. Germline values: CDR1 SEHNR, CDR2 FQNEAQ (reference sequence). Combining the CDR3 with reference TRBV7-9 and TRBJ2-5 gives the whole variable domain DTGVSQNPRHKITKRGQNVTFRCDPISEHNRLYWYRQTLGQGPEFLTYFQNEAQLEKSRLLSDRFSAERPKGSFSTLEIQRTEQGDSAMYLCATSLETQYFGPGTRLLVL.

V gene TRBV29-1 combines with J gene TRBJ2-3; TRBD2 matches 11 bases. J lost 0 bases, V lost 6 bases, and 5 bases had no gene match. The CDR3 has 15 amino acids. Germline V gene data show CDR1 as SQVTM and CDR2 as ANQGSEA. Here the CDR3 reads CSVQRTSGSTDTQYF. The CDR3 DNA reads TGCAGCGTCCAGAGGACTAGCGGGAGCACAGATACGCAGTATTTT.

The chain uses TRBV18 and TRBJ1-2; no reliable D call. Germline CDR1 KGHSH, CDR2 LQKENI. CDR3 length: 17 residues. V lost 3 bases and J lost 0, with 17 bases in between. The CDR3 region is CASSPTLSRRANYGYTF. CDR3 coding DNA: TGTGCCAGCTCACCTACCCTTTCCCGGAGAGCTAACTATGGCTACACCTTC.

J is TRBJ2-7 and V is TRBV15; D unclear. Per germline, CDR1 LNHNV and CDR2 YYDKDF (reference sequence). Trimming stripped 4 bases from V and 3 bases from J, with 13 bases between. The CDR3 consists of 14 residues. CDR3 nucleotide sequence: TGTGCCACCAGCAATCGAAACTTCATCTACGAGCAGTACTTC. Encoded protein: CATSNRNFIYEQYF.

The J gene is TRBJ1-6, the V gene TRBV6-5; D not resolved. The CDR3 spans 16 residues. Germline V gene sequence: CDR1 MNHEY, CDR2 SVGAGI. V dropped 0 bases and J dropped 9 bases, with 15 bases sitting between them. The CDR3 DNA sequence: TGTGCCAGCAGTTACTCTGGCAGGATGCGGGGTTCACCCCTCCACTTT. Its protein product is CASSYSGRMRGSPLHF.

This clone was counted only a few times. The chain combines TRBV6-1 with TRBJ2-3, with a weak D call TRBD2 (6 bases). CDR3 length: 14 amino acids. CDR1 and CDR2 from the germline V gene are MNHNS and SASEGT. Trimming took off 6 bases at V and 0 bases at J, with 10 bases between the two ends. The CDR3 here is CASRRGDSTDTQYF. Written as DNA, the CDR3 is TGTGCCAGCAGGCGCGGGGATAGCACAGATACGCAGTATTTT.

V is TRBV11-2 and J is TRBJ2-7; the match to TRBD1 covers 7 bases. CDR1 is SGHAT, CDR2 FQNNGV, per germline. Trimming removed 3 bases from V and 2 bases from J; junction bases left unmatched: 7. CDR3 length: 15 residues. Written as DNA, the CDR3 is TGTGCCAGCAGCTTGGTGGCAGGGGGTCCCTACGAGCAGTACTTC. This sequence encodes CASSLVAGGPYEQYF.

The V call is TRBV7-9, the J call TRBJ1-5; D may be TRBD1 (6 bases). The CDR3 sequence is 17 residues long. CDR1 is SEHNR and CDR2 is FQNEAQ in the germline V gene (reference sequence). V was pared by 5 bases and J by 3 bases, with 20 bases between. The chain's CDR3 is CASSRITGGADNQPQHF. For the CDR3, the DNA is TGTGCCAGCAGCCGTATTACCGGGGGGGCGGACAATCAGCCCCAGCATTTT.

The chain employs TRBV2 and TRBJ2-3; a weak D match, TRBD1 (6 bases). The V end lost 7 bases, the J end lost 4 bases, and 12 bases lay between the germline ends. CDR3 length: 13 residues. Germline CDR1 SNHLY, CDR2 FYNNEI. CDR3 nucleotides: TGTGCCAGCAACCCTCAGGGGTCAGATACGCAGTATTTT. This codes for CASNPQGSDTQYF.

The rearrangement links TRBV7-9 to TRBJ2-1; 9 nucleotides agree with TRBD2. V shed 7 bases and J 10 bases; nucleotides not matched to a gene: 14. The CDR3 covers 15 residues. CDR1 and CDR2 (germline): SEHNR, FQNEAQ (reference sequence). The CDR3 loop reads CASTLDRAGGREQFF. CDR3 nucleotides: TGTGCCAGCACCCTAGATCGAGCGGGGGGTAGAGAGCAGTTCTTC.

This rearrangement joins TRBV18 to TRBJ2-5, with D tentatively TRBD2 (5 bases). The DNA end favors TRBJ2-7, so the J call may be wrong. The CDR3 has 14 amino acids. CDR1 KGHSH and CDR2 LQKENI come from the germline V gene. The CDR3: CASSLVRENYEQYF. CDR3 coding DNA: TGTGCCAGCTCCTTGGTGAGGGAAAACTACGAGCAGTACTTC.

The chain employs TRBV6-6 and TRBJ2-1; 10 bases are shared with TRBD2. Germline CDR1 is MNHNY and CDR2 is SVGAGI (reference sequence). The CDR3 contains 14 residues. V dropped 6 bases and J dropped 6; count of bases not matched to a gene: 5. CDR3 in DNA: TGTGCCAGCAGCTCTAGCGGGAGTAGCAATGAGCAGTTCTTC. Translation: CASSSSGSSNEQFF.

The V and J genes are TRBV19 and TRBJ2-7; 11 positions match TRBD1. The V gene's germline CDR1 is LNHDA and CDR2 SQIVND (reference sequence). There are 15 residues in the CDR3. The V segment lost 6 bases and the J segment 7 bases; nucleotides outside the gene matches: 11. The CDR3 loop is CASSIPGQGDDEQYF. As DNA, the CDR3 is TGTGCCAGTAGCATCCCGGGACAGGGGGATGATGAGCAGTACTTC.

This clone was seen a handful of times. The rearrangement links TRBV7-9 to TRBJ2-7, with D possibly matching TRBD1 (5 bases). The V end lost 1 base, the J end lost 2 bases, and 12 bases lay between the germline ends. Germline-derived CDR1 and CDR2 are SEHNR and FQNEAQ (reference sequence). CDR3 size: 15 residues. CDR3 residues: CASSLGDSATYEQYF. The CDR3 bases are TGTGCCAGCAGCTTAGGCGACAGCGCGACCTACGAGCAGTACTTC.

Of note for this clone: One junction end disagrees with the germline gene, perhaps due to a read error. This sequence joins TRBV7-9 and TRBJ2-1; D unresolved. The CDR3 length is 11 residues. CDR1 is SEHNR and CDR2 is FQNEAQ in the germline V gene (reference sequence). Written as DNA, the CDR3 is TGTGCCAGCAGCTCCTCCAATGAGCAGTTCTTC. This codes for CASSSSNEQFF.

The chain recombines TRBV30 with TRBJ2-7, with D uncertain. Germline values: CDR1 GTSNPN, CDR2 SVGIG (reference sequence). Trimming took off 3 bases at V and 0 bases at J, with 12 bases between the two ends. The CDR3 loop spans 14 amino acids. CDR3 loop: CAWRGGTASYEQYF. In nucleotides, the CDR3 is TGTGCCTGGAGGGGTGGTACAGCCTCCTACGAGCAGTACTTC.

This chain uses TRBV4-2 with TRBJ2-2; 9 bases agree with TRBD2. The trim removed 3 bases at V and 1 base at J, leaving 3 bases unmatched. CDR3 length: 16 amino acids. Looked up from germline, CDR1 is LGHNA and CDR2 is YNFKEQ. The CDR3 protein is CASSHTAGGNTGELFF. DNA of the CDR3: TGTGCCAGCAGCCACACAGCGGGGGGGAACACCGGGGAGCTGTTTTTT.

The chain joins TRBV5-1 to TRBJ1-1; no clear D. This CDR3 has 15 amino acids. From germline, CDR1 is SGHRS and CDR2 YFSETQ. V lost 0 bases to trimming and J lost 0 bases, with 9 bases between them. CDR3 in amino acids: CASSLAVGLNTEAFF. DNA for the CDR3: TGCGCCAGCAGCTTGGCGGTCGGTCTGAACACTGAAGCTTTCTTT.

This clone was seen a single time. J is TRBJ1-2 and V is TRBV7-2; D perhaps matches TRBD1 (5 bases). V lost 1 base and J 2 bases, leaving 11 bases between the germline ends. The CDR3 is 15 amino acids. The germline V gene has CDR1 SGHTA and CDR2 FQGNSA. The CDR3 DNA follows: TGTGCCAGCAGCTTAGGAGGAGGGGTAAACTATGGCTACACCTTC. Translated: CASSLGGGVNYGYTF.

The chain is built from TRBV18 and TRBJ2-6; 13 nucleotides agree with TRBD2. The CDR3 runs 23 residues. Trimming took 3 bases from V and 2 from J; bases not matched to a gene: 19. CDR1 and CDR2 (germline): KGHSH, LQKENI. For the CDR3, the DNA is TGTGCCAGCTCACCTACTAGACTAGCGGGAGGCCCGGGAAAGTTTACTGGGGCCAACGTCCTGACTTTC. This encodes CASSPTRLAGGPGKFTGANVLTF. The full variable domain, its missing parts supplied by reference TRBV18 and TRBJ2-6, is NAGVMQNPRHLVRRRGQEARLRCSPMKGHSHVYWYRQLPEEGLKFMVYLQKENIIDESGMPKERFSAEFPKEGPSILRIQQVVRGDSAAYFCASSPTRLAGGPGKFTGANVLTFGAGSRLTVL.

In its sample, this clone was seen a few times. J is TRBJ1-4 and V is TRBV7-9, with 9 positions matching TRBD1. The CDR3 consists of 15 residues. Looked up from germline, CDR1 is SEHNR and CDR2 is FQNEAQ (reference sequence). V trimming: 3 bases; J trimming: 5 bases; junction bases outside the gene matches: 4. CDR3 protein: CASSLGQGLNEKLFF. Written as DNA, the CDR3 is TGTGCCAGCAGCTTGGGACAGGGTCTCAATGAAAAACTGTTTTTT.

The chain is built from TRBV29-1 and TRBJ2-7; 8 bases line up with TRBD1. CDR1 is SQVTM, CDR2 ANQGSEA, per germline. J was trimmed by 6 bases and V by 6 bases; bases with no gene match: 10. The CDR3 runs to 13 residues. For the CDR3, the DNA is TGCAGCGTGGCAGGACAGGGACTTATCGAGCAGTACTTC. Translating gives CSVAGQGLIEQYF.

The CDR3 nucleotides read TGTGCCAGCAGCCCCCCAGCGGGAGGCTCCAATGAGCAGTTCTTC. Amino acid sequence: CASSPPAGGSNEQFF. V is TRBV7-2 and J is TRBJ2-1; the match to TRBD2 covers 9 bases. Trimming took 5 bases from V and 6 from J; bases not matched to a gene: 8. The germline V gene encodes CDR1 SGHTA and CDR2 FQGNSA. The CDR3 runs to 15 residues.

This clone has a handful of counts. This sequence joins TRBV6-1 and TRBJ1-1; no definite D call. The CDR3 is 12 residues long. CDR1 and CDR2 (germline): MNHNS, SASEGT. V dropped 6 bases and J dropped 3 bases, with 8 bases sitting between them. CDR3 sequence: CASRHGYTEAFF. The CDR3 DNA reads as TGTGCCAGCAGACACGGGTACACTGAAGCTTTCTTT.

The chain is built from TRBV2 and TRBJ1-5; D unclear. V lost 2 bases to trimming and J lost 0 bases, with 8 bases between them. The germline V gene has CDR1 SNHLY and CDR2 FYNNEI. This CDR3 region has 15 residues. The CDR3 region has the DNA TGTGCCAGCAGTGAATCTCGGTATAGCAATCAGCCCCAGCATTTT. Amino acids: CASSESRYSNQPQHF.

The chain joins TRBV18 to TRBJ1-2; D is ambiguous. Trimming cost V 1 base and J 1 base, with 10 bases left between them. The CDR3 runs 15 residues. Germline lookup yields CDR1 KGHSH and CDR2 LQKENI. The CDR3 DNA follows: TGTGCCAGCTCACCACGACACGACCTTAACTATGGCTACACCTTC. This encodes CASSPRHDLNYGYTF.

The V call is TRBV7-6, the J call TRBJ1-1; TRBD1 is a possible D gene (5 bases). CDR3 length equals 15 residues. The germline V gene encodes CDR1 SGHVS and CDR2 FNYEAQ. V was trimmed by 0 bases and J by 1 base, leaving 9 bases between them. CDR3 residues: CASSLAVTANTEAFF. CDR3 sequence (DNA): TGTGCCAGCAGCTTAGCGGTGACAGCGAACACTGAAGCTTTCTTT.

The rearrangement links TRBV27 to TRBJ1-2, with D unclear. This CDR3 has 12 amino acids. Germline V lookup: CDR1 MNHEY, CDR2 SMNVEV (reference sequence). The V and J ends lost 3 bases and 5 bases respectively, with 7 bases between them. The CDR3 nucleotides read TGTGCCAGCAGTTTGGACTTATATGGCTACACCTTC. This encodes CASSLDLYGYTF.

V gene TRBV28 combines with J gene TRBJ2-2, with 7 nucleotides matching TRBD2. Germline V gives CDR1 MDHEN, CDR2 SYDVKM. CDR3 size: 14 residues. V lost 8 bases and J lost 7; bases outside the gene matches: 10. The CDR3 spells CASVSGGSGGELFF. In nucleotides, the CDR3 is TGTGCCAGCGTCTCCGGCGGGAGTGGCGGGGAGCTGTTTTTT.

The chain carries TRBV19 and TRBJ2-3, with TRBD2 matching 11 bases. The CDR3 spans 18 residues. The junction had 11 bases not matched to a gene; V was cut back by 2 bases and J by 4 bases. Looked up from germline, CDR1 is LNHDA and CDR2 is SQIVND (reference sequence). The CDR3 nucleotides read TGTGCCAGTAGTATATGGTACACTAGCGGGAGTCAGTCAGATACGCAGTATTTT. Translation: CASSIWYTSGSQSDTQYF.